One TCR beta chain is described in this entry. The data derive from a study of blood T cell repertoires in COVID-19. At the level of the study: Donors in the United States, Italy and Spain gave samples during acute or convalescent COVID-19.

Per the authors' pipeline: Amplification of reference gene primers was used by the study to estimate nucleated cell counts. Clones were read by immunoSEQ multiplex PCR, and TCRdb kept only the in-frame ones, dropping some. V and J calls and clone size follow that table, whereas D and trimming were derived from the DNA. The table lists tens of thousands of clones, approximately 84% of them singletons. Germline CDR1 reads SGHNT; CDR2 reads YENEEA. V shed 2 bases and J 8 bases; nucleotides not matched to a gene: 6. The length of the CDR3 is 15 residues. V usage is TRBV11-3 and J usage is TRBJ2-4; 10 bases are a match to TRBD1. The receptor's source is a man aged 50 or older with active COVID-19. Material for sequencing was peripheral blood. The CDR3 reads CASSLNRTGGDIQYF. Here the CDR3 DNA reads TGTGCCAGCAGCTTAAATAGGACAGGGGGAGACATTCAGTACTTC.